Below, 15 T cell receptor beta chains from the same sample are listed, as sequenced in a study of T cells after yellow fever vaccination. Each CDR3 protein is one row after TCRdb ran MiXCR on the 5' RACE reads. Of about 580,000 distinct CDR3 sequences listed, roughly a sixth are singletons. The sequencing here drew on PBMCs, taken about 5 days after the first yellow fever vaccination. Source of these receptors: a man aged 18 to 29 who received the YFV17D yellow fever vaccine.

CDR3 sequence: CASSLEASSDHSEQFF. The CDR3 nucleotides are TGCGCCAGCAGCTTGGAGGCAAGCTCGGATCACAGTGAGCAGTTCTTC. The chain has TRBV5-1 and TRBJ2-1; D unresolved. This CDR3 spans 16 amino acids. Deletions cut 0 bases from V and 9 bases from J, with 19 bases between. The germline V gene has CDR1 SGHRS and CDR2 YFSETQ.

This clonotype was observed a handful of times. This chain links TRBV20-1 with TRBJ1-1, with D tentatively TRBD1 (5 bases). Germline CDR1 and CDR2: DFQATT and SNEGSKA (reference sequence). The V end lost 3 bases, the J end lost 0 bases, and 14 bases lay between the germline ends. This CDR3 comprises 15 residues. Written as DNA, the CDR3 is TGCAGTGCTAGTGAAGGTGGGGGAATGAACACTGAAGCTTTCTTT. Its translation is CSASEGGGMNTEAFF.

This clonotype has a handful of counts. CDR3 nucleotide sequence: TGCGCCAGCAGCTTGGCCGGGGGGGTCTCCTACAATGAGCAGTTCTTC. Protein: CASSLAGGVSYNEQFF. This chain uses TRBV5-1 with TRBJ2-1; TRBD2 matches 8 bases. This CDR3 is 16 amino acids long. J was trimmed by 0 bases and V by 0 bases; bases with no gene match: 2. The V gene's germline CDR1 is SGHRS and CDR2 YFSETQ.

V is TRBV1 and J is TRBJ2-3; no DNA check was done on the table's D call, TRBD1. TRBV1 is tagged as a pseudogene. CDR3 length: 16 amino acids. The CDR3 DNA reads TGCACCAGCAGCCAAGTGCGCGGACGGACATGGCATACGCAGTATTTT. It translates to CTSSQVRGRTWHTQYF.

The rearrangement links TRBV6-1 to TRBJ2-5, with D possibly matching TRBD2 (6 bases). Between the trimmed V and J ends, which lost 9 bases and 7 bases, there was a span of 15 bases. The CDR3 covers 12 residues. Germline V lookup: CDR1 MNHNS, CDR2 SASEGT. CDR3 nucleotides: TGTGCCAGTTGGGACTTGCCCAGGACCCAGTACTTC. Amino acid sequence: CASWDLPRTQYF.

The chain uses TRBV5-6 and TRBJ1-1, with TRBD1 identical over 8 bases. There are 15 residues in the CDR3. V dropped 2 bases and J dropped 8; count of bases not matched to a gene: 11. CDR1 SGHDT and CDR2 YYEEEE come from the germline V gene. CDR3 region: CASSLPGQGAFEAFF. CDR3 sequence (DNA): TGTGCCAGCAGCTTACCGGGGCAGGGGGCTTTCGAAGCTTTCTTT.

This chain connects TRBV20-1 to TRBJ1-5; a weak D match, TRBD1 (6 bases). Trimming shortened V by 6 bases and J by 7 bases, and 25 bases separated the two germline ends. CDR1 DFQATT and CDR2 SNEGSKA come from the germline V gene (reference sequence). This CDR3 is built from 16 residues. The CDR3 loop reads CSASGAPGADRQPQHF. CDR3 coding DNA: TGCAGTGCATCGGGGGCACCAGGGGCGGATAGGCAGCCCCAGCATTTT.

In its sample, this clonotype was seen a few times. This chain connects TRBV29-1 to TRBJ1-4; 7 bases line up with TRBD1. V shed 4 bases, J shed 8 bases, and the junction held 16 bases outside the gene matches. CDR3 size: 16 residues. CDR1 and CDR2 from the germline V gene are SQVTM and ANQGSEA. The CDR3 DNA sequence: TGCAGCGTTGTTTCTCGACCGGGACAGAAGGGAGAAAAACTGTTTTTT. Translating it yields CSVVSRPGQKGEKLFF. The whole variable domain, filled in from reference TRBV29-1 and TRBJ1-4, reads SAVISQKPSRDICQRGTSLTIQCQVDSQVTMMFWYRQQPGQSLTLIATANQGSEATYESGFVIDKFPISRPNLTFSTLTVSNMSPEDSSIYLCSVVSRPGQKGEKLFFGSGTQLSVL.

The chain recombines TRBV6-5 with TRBJ2-7, with unresolved D. The germline V gene encodes CDR1 MNHEY and CDR2 SVGAGI. The CDR3 is made up of 12 amino acids. V lost 6 bases to trimming and J lost 5 bases, with 11 bases between them. The CDR3 spells CASSQGHNEQYF. The CDR3 region has the DNA TGTGCCAGCAGCCAAGGGCACAACGAGCAGTACTTC.

The CDR3 sequence is CASSLGLGDKKPYEQYF. The CDR3 nucleotides are TGTGCCAGCAGCTTAGGACTAGGCGACAAGAAGCCCTACGAGCAGTACTTC. The chain has TRBV7-9 and TRBJ2-7; D perhaps matches TRBD2 (6 bases). Germline loops: CDR1 SEHNR, CDR2 FQNEAQ (reference sequence). CDR3 length equals 17 residues. V lost 1 base to trimming and J lost 2 bases, with 18 bases between them.

This clonotype occurred a few times. V usage is TRBV9 and J usage is TRBJ2-3, with TRBD2 matching 7 bases. V lost 3 bases, J lost 6 bases, and 1 base stayed unmatched. The germline V gene encodes CDR1 SGDLS and CDR2 YYNGEE. This CDR3 comprises 12 residues. The DNA of the CDR3 is TGTGCCAGCAGCGGGGGGGGGGATACGCAGTATTTT. It encodes CASSGGGDTQYF. The full variable domain, its missing parts supplied by reference TRBV9 and TRBJ2-3, is DSGVTQTPKHLITATGQRVTLRCSPRSGDLSVYWYQQSLDQGLQFLIQYYNGEERAKGNILERFSAQQFPDLHSELNLSSLELGDSALYFCASSGGGDTQYFGPGTRLTVL.

This clonotype was recorded many times. This sequence joins TRBV7-2 and TRBJ1-2, with D perhaps TRBD1 (6 bases). This CDR3 is built from 14 residues. Germline V gene lookup returns CDR1 SGHTA and CDR2 FQGNSA. V was cut by 2 bases and J by 2 bases, with 9 bases left in between. The CDR3 DNA is TGTGCCAGCAGCTTAAGGGACAAAAACTATGGCTACACCTTC. It is translated as CASSLRDKNYGYTF. The variable domain in full, completed from reference TRBV7-2 and TRBJ1-2, reads GAGVSQSPSNKVTEKGKDVELRCDPISGHTALYWYRQSLGQGLEFLIYFQGNSAPDKSGLPSDRFSAERTGGSVSTLTIQRTQQEDSAVYLCASSLRDKNYGYTFGSGTRLTVV.

This clonotype has just a few counts. V and J are TRBV11-2 and TRBJ1-2; TRBD1 agrees at 7 bases. This CDR3 spans 14 amino acids. Germline CDR1 reads SGHAT; CDR2 reads FQNNGV. With V trimmed by 6 bases and J by 4 bases, 8 bases remained unmatched. For the CDR3, the DNA is TGTGCCAGCAGTCCGGACAGGACCATCTATGGCTACACCTTC. It translates to CASSPDRTIYGYTF.

This chain uses TRBV18 with TRBJ2-1, with D uncertain. Germline V gene lookup returns CDR1 KGHSH and CDR2 LQKENI. CDR3 length: 15 amino acids. The V end lost 0 bases, the J end lost 8 bases, and 14 bases lay between the germline ends. The CDR3 bases are TGTGCCAGCTCACCACCGGTTGGGATCGTGGATGAGCAGTTCTTC. This sequence encodes CASSPPVGIVDEQFF.

The table lists this clonotype with a few counts. The rearrangement uses TRBV4-3 and TRBJ2-3; the D is unclear. The CDR3 contains 14 residues. CDR1 and CDR2 from the germline V gene are LGHNA and YSLEER. Trimming shortened V by 2 bases and J by 4 bases, and 10 bases separated the two germline ends. The CDR3 sequence is CASSQHLLADTQYF. Written as DNA, the CDR3 is TGCGCCAGCAGCCAACACCTTTTAGCAGATACGCAGTATTTT.